What follows describes a single TCR beta chain. The sample belongs to a study of blood T cell repertoires in COVID-19. V dropped 4 bases and J dropped 3; count of bases not matched to a gene: 9. The CDR3 has 15 residues. The germline V gene has CDR1 SGHDN and CDR2 FVKESK. Only in-frame clones appear in the TCRdb table, and some are missing; sequencing was by immunoSEQ multiplex PCR. The top ten clones hold around 16% of a sample with 15,000 to 20,000 clones, under 90% of them seen once. Sequences were obtained from peripheral blood. V gene TRBV14 combines with J gene TRBJ2-7, with 7 bases lining up with TRBD1. The sequence was collected from a human donor with active COVID-19. The donor label of this sample is uncertain. The CDR3 sequence is CASSRRQGMGYEQYF. CDR3 DNA: TGTGCCAGCAGCCGTAGACAGGGAATGGGCTACGAGCAGTACTTC. Complete variable domain (other parts from reference TRBV14 and TRBJ2-7): EAGVTQFPSHSVIEKGQTVTLRCDPISGHDNLYWYRRVMGKEIKFLLHFVKESKQDESGMPNNRFLAERTGGTYSTLKVQPAELEDSGVYFCASSRRQGMGYEQYFGPGTRLTVT.